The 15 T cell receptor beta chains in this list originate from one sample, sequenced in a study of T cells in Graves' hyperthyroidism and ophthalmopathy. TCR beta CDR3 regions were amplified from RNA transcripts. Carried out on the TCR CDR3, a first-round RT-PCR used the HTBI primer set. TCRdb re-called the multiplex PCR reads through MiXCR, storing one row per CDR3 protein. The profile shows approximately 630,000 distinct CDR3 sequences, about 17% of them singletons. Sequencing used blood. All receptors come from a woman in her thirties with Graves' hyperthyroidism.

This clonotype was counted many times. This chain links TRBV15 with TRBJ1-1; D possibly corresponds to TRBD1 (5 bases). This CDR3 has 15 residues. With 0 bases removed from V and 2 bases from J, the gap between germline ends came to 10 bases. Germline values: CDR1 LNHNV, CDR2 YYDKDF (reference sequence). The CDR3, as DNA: TGTGCCACCAGCAGAGAATATCGGGGCAACACTGAAGCTTTCTTT. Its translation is CATSREYRGNTEAFF.

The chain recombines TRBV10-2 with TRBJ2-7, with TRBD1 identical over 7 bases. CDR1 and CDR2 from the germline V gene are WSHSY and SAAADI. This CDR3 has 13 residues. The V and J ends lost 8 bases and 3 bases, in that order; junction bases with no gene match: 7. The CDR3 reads CASSGQLNYEQYF. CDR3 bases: TGCGCCAGCTCGGGACAGTTGAACTACGAGCAGTACTTC.

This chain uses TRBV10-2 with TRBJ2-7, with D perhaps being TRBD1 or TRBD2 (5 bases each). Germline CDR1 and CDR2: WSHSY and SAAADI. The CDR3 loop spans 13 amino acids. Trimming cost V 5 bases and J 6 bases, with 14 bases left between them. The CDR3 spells CASSTGTPSEQYF. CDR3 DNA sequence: TGCGCCAGCAGTACCGGGACCCCCTCCGAGCAGTACTTC.

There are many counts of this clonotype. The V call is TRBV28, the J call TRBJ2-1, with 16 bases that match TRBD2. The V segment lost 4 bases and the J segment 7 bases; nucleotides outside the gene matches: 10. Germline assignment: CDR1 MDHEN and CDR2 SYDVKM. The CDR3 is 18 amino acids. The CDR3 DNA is TGTGCCAGCAGTTCCGCGGGTGGGGGACTAGCGGGAGGGAATGAGCAGTTCTTC. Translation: CASSSAGGGLAGGNEQFF.

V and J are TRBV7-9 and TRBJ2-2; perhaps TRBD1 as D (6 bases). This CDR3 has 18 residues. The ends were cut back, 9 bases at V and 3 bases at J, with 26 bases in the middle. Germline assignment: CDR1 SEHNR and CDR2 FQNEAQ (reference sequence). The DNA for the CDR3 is TGTGCCAGTGCACGACGAATTAGGACAGCCCATGACACCGGGGAGCTGTTTTTT. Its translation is CASARRIRTAHDTGELFF.

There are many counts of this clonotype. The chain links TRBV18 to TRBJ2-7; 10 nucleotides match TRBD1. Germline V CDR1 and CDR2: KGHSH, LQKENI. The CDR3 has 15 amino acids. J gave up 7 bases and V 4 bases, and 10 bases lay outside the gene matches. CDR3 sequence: CASSLSRQGASEQYF. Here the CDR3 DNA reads TGTGCCAGCTCACTATCGAGACAGGGGGCCAGTGAGCAGTACTTC.

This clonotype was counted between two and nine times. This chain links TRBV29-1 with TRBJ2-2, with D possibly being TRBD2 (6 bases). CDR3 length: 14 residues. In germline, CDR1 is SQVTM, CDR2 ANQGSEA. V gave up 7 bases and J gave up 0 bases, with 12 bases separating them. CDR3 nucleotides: TGCAGCGGGGGGGTGACCGCGAACACCGGGGAGCTGTTTTTT. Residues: CSGGVTANTGELFF.

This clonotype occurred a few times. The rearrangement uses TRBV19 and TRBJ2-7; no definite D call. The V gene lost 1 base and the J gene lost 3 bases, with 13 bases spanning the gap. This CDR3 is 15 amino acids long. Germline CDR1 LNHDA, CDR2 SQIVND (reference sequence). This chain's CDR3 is CASSIGTASVYEQYF. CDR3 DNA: TGTGCCAGTAGTATAGGTACAGCTTCAGTCTACGAGCAGTACTTC.

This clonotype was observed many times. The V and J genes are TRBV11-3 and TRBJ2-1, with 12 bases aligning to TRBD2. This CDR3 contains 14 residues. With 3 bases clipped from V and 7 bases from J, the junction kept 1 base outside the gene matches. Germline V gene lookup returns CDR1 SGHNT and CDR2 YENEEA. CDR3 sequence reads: CASSFGLAGNEQFF. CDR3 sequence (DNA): TGTGCCAGCAGCTTTGGACTAGCGGGAAATGAGCAGTTCTTC.

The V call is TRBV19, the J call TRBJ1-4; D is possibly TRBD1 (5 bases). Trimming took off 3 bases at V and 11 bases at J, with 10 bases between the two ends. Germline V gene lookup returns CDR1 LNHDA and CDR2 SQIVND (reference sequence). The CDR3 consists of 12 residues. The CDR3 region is CASSIGGKKLFF. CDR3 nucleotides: TGTGCCAGTAGTATCGGGGGGAAGAAACTGTTTTTT. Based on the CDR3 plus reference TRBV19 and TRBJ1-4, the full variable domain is DGGITQSPKYLFRKEGQNVTLSCEQNLNHDAMYWYRQDPGQGLRLIYYSQIVNDFQKGDIAEGYSVSREKKESFPLTVTSAQKNPTAFYLCASSIGGKKLFFGSGTQLSVL.

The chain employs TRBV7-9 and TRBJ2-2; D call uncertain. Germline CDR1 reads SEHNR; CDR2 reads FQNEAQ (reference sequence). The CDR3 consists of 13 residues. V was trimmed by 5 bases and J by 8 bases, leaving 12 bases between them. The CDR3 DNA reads TGTGCCAGCAGCCAGACTTTAAAGGGGGAGCTGTTTTTT. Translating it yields CASSQTLKGELFF.

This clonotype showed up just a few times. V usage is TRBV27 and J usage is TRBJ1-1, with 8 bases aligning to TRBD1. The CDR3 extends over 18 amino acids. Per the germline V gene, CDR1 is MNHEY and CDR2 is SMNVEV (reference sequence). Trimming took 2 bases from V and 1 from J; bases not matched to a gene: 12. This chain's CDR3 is CASSLKRDRGRENTEAFF. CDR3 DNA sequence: TGTGCCAGCAGTTTAAAAAGAGACAGGGGTCGAGAGAACACTGAAGCTTTCTTT.

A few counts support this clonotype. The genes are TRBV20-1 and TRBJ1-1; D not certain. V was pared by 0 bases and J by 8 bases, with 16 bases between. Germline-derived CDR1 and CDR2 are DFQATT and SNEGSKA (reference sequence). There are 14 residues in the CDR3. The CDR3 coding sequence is TGCAGTGCTAGAGATCGTACCACGGGATTCGAAGCTTTCTTT. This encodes CSARDRTTGFEAFF.

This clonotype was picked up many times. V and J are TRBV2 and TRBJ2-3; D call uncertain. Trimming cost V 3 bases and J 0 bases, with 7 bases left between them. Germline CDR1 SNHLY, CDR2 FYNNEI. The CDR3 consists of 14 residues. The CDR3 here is CASSDITSTDTQYF. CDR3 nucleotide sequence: TGTGCCAGCAGTGATATAACTAGCACAGATACGCAGTATTTT.

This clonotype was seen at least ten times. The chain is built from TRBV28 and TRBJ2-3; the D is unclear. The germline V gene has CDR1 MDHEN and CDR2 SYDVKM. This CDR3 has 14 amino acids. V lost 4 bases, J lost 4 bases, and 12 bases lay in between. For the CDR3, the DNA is TGTGCCAGCAGTTGGGCGCCAGCGCCAGATACGCAGTATTTT. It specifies CASSWAPAPDTQYF. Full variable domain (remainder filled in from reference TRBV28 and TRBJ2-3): DVKVTQSSRYLVKRTGEKVFLECVQDMDHENMFWYRQDPGLGLRLIYFSYDVKMKEKGDIPEGYSVSREKKERFSLILESASTNQTSMYLCASSWAPAPDTQYFGPGTRLTVL.